The rows below give T cell receptor beta chains drawn from one sample of a study of molecular identifiers for immune sequencing clone quantification. One entry per CDR3 protein, called by TCRdb with MiXCR from the PCR reads. The sample has nearly 650,000 distinct CDR3 sequences; less than 30% are singletons. What was sequenced was naive CD8+ T cells from blood, with Jurkat cell RNA spiked in. The origin of the receptors is a human donor in good health. Some libraries in this study had Jurkat cell RNA spiked in. CDR3s include the opening cysteine and the closing phenylalanine or tryptophan. D genes are given only for firm matches. Clone size is given for some rows only: seen once, a few or many times, or a class if the clone is expanded.

TRBD2	TRBV29-1	TRBJ2-7	NA	CGVVLGDGRGFSYERYF	TGCGGCGTTGTTCTGGGTGATGGGCGGGGGTTTTCCTACGAGCGGTACTTC
NA	TRBV6-2/TRBV6-3	TRBJ2-6	many	CASSYPLQGSGANVLTF	TGTGCCAGCAGTTACCCCCTGCAGGGTTCTGGGGCCAACGTCCTGACTTTC
NA	TRBV30	TRBJ1-2	few	CAWTIGYGYTF	TGTGCCTGGACCATAGGCTATGGCTACACCTTC
NA	TRBV6-1	TRBJ2-7	NA	CACDRPTHEQYF	TGTGCCTGCGATAGGCCTACCCACGAGCAGTACTTC
NA	TRBV5-6	TRBJ1-1	many	CASSLQGATTTEAFF	TGTGCCAGCAGCTTGCAGGGAGCGACCACCACTGAAGCTTTCTTT
NA	TRBV25-1	TRBJ1-4	NA	CASSGPGSANEKLFF	TGTGCCAGCAGTGGTCCAGGGAGTGCTAATGAAAAACTGTTTTTT
NA	TRBV20-1	TRBJ2-2	many	CSAMGRNTGELFF	TGCAGTGCTATGGGCAGAAACACCGGGGAGCTGTTTTTT
NA	TRBV2	TRBJ1-2	few	CASSEWAGSYGYTF	TGTGCCAGCAGTGAATGGGCAGGGAGTTATGGCTACACCTTC
NA	TRBV7-9	TRBJ1-1	many	CASSSDMNTEAFF	TGTGCCAGCAGCTCCGACATGAACACTGAAGCTTTCTTT
NA	TRBV12-3/TRBV12-4	TRBJ2-3	NA	CASSPNRDADTQYF	TGTGCCAGCAGCCCAAACAGGGATGCGGATACGCAGTATTTT
NA	TRBV7-9	TRBJ2-5	NA	CASSFLPEETQYF	TGTGCCAGCAGCTTTCTGCCTGAGGAGACCCAGTACTTC
TRBD2	TRBV24-1	TRBJ2-1	many	CATSDFTSGSLNEQFF	TGTGCCACCAGTGATTTTACTAGCGGGAGCCTAAATGAGCAGTTCTTC
NA	TRBV24-1	TRBJ2-1	few	CATSRDNEQFF	TGTGCCACCAGTCGGGACAATGAGCAGTTCTTC
NA	TRBV20-1	TRBJ2-1	NA	CSARDQALSGAALIF	TGCAGTGCTAGAGATCAGGCCCTAAGTGGAGCGGCGCTGATCTTC
TRBD1	TRBV5-1	TRBJ2-3	few	CASSFSGTGAPVTDTQYF	TGCGCCAGCAGCTTTTCCGGGACAGGGGCTCCAGTCACAGATACGCAGTATTTT
NA	TRBV11-1	TRBJ1-1	many	CASSIGQNTEAFF	TGTGCCAGCAGCATTGGACAGAACACTGAAGCTTTCTTT
NA	TRBV7-2	TRBJ2-2	many	CASSLVEGWAGELFF	TGTGCCAGCAGCTTAGTTGAAGGTTGGGCCGGGGAGCTGTTTTTT
NA	TRBV4-1	TRBJ2-7	NA	CASSRPFMEQYF	TGCGCCAGCAGTCGTCCGTTTATGGAGCAGTACTTC
NA	TRBV13	TRBJ2-5	many	CASSEAGFGTQYF	TGTGCCAGCAGCGAGGCAGGGTTCGGGACCCAGTACTTC
TRBD1	TRBV7-2	TRBJ1-1	many	CASSLAYRGIVNTEAFF	TGTGCCAGCAGCTTAGCGTACAGGGGGATCGTGAACACTGAAGCTTTCTTT
NA	TRBV19	TRBJ1-5	NA	CASSKEVGVLGKPQHF	TGTGCCAGTAGTAAGGAGGTCGGGGTGCTGGGTAAGCCCCAGCATTTT
NA	TRBV24-1	TRBJ2-5	NA	CATSDSVETQYF	TGTGCCACCAGTGATTCTGTTGAGACCCAGTACTTC
NA	TRBV19	TRBJ2-3	NA	CASSGGLRVDTQYF	TGTGCCAGTTCGGGCGGTCTGCGGGTCGATACGCAGTATTTT
NA	TRBV29-1	TRBJ2-1	many	CSVQPPFSGEQFF	TGCAGCGTTCAGCCTCCTTTCAGCGGTGAGCAGTTCTTC
NA	TRBV30	TRBJ2-1	many	CAQSRSYNEQFF	TGTGCCCAAAGTCGCTCCTACAATGAGCAGTTCTTC
NA	TRBV14	TRBJ2-3	many	CASSPRPDSGYTDTQYF	TGTGCCAGCAGCCCCCGACCGGACAGCGGGTACACAGATACGCAGTATTTT
NA	TRBV28	TRBJ1-1	NA	CASSFTGFTEAFF	TGTGCCAGCAGTTTTACAGGGTTTACTGAAGCTTTCTTT
TRBD2	TRBV9	TRBJ2-3	many	CASSAGTSGGYATLTDTQYF	TGTGCCAGCAGCGCGGGGACTAGCGGGGGATACGCCACCCTCACAGATACGCAGTATTTT
TRBD2	TRBV27	TRBJ2-7	many	CASSLLAEGYEQYF	TGTGCCAGCAGCCTTCTAGCGGAGGGGTACGAGCAGTACTTC
NA	TRBV11-2	TRBJ2-7	NA	CASSLVLGGDHEQYF	TGTGCCAGCAGCTTAGTATTGGGGGGAGACCACGAGCAGTACTTC
TRBD2	TRBV13	TRBJ2-1	NA	CASSSAGTSSYNEQFF	TGTGCCAGCAGCTCCGCCGGGACTAGCTCTTACAATGAGCAGTTCTTC
NA	TRBV27	TRBJ2-7	NA	CASSPEGGPSYEQYF	TGTGCCAGCAGTCCCGAGGGGGGGCCCTCCTACGAGCAGTACTTC
NA	TRBV12-3/TRBV12-4	TRBJ2-2	NA	CASSSDLPTSTGELFF	TGTGCCAGCAGTTCAGACTTACCAACCTCCACCGGGGAGCTGTTTTTT
NA	TRBV10-3	TRBJ1-6	NA	CAIRAEGRNSPLHF	TGTGCCATCCGGGCCGAAGGTCGTAATTCACCCCTCCACTTT
TRBD1	TRBV7-9	TRBJ1-2	many	CASSSTRQGEGRIPYGYTF	TGTGCCAGCAGCTCCACCAGACAGGGCGAAGGCCGGATTCCCTATGGCTACACCTTC
NA	TRBV19	TRBJ1-1	NA	CASSIDLMTEAFF	TGTGCCAGTAGTATAGATCTAATGACTGAAGCTTTCTTT
NA	TRBV3-1	TRBJ2-1	NA	CPSSPIGGTGAYNEQFF	TGTCCCAGCAGCCCTATTGGGGGAACAGGCGCTTACAATGAGCAGTTCTTC
NA	TRBV24-1	TRBJ2-7	many	CAARGTRGLEQYF	TGTGCCGCCAGGGGAACCCGGGGTCTCGAGCAGTACTTC
NA	TRBV27	TRBJ1-6	few	CASSLSQSSPLHF	TGTGCCAGCAGTTTATCGCAAAGTTCACCCCTCCACTTT
TRBD2	TRBV4-1	TRBJ2-5	NA	CASSQEPAGGYQETQYF	TGCGCCAGCAGCCAAGAGCCAGCGGGGGGCTACCAAGAGACCCAGTACTTC
NA	TRBV4-3	TRBJ2-2	many	CASSLDSPQGTGELFF	TGCGCCAGCAGCCTAGACTCTCCACAGGGTACCGGGGAGCTGTTTTTT
TRBD1	TRBV20-1	TRBJ2-1	NA	CSANRDSTHEQFF	TGCAGTGCTAATCGGGACAGCACCCATGAGCAGTTCTTC
NA	TRBV28	TRBJ1-1	NA	CASSFRDNPEAFF	TGTGCCAGCAGTTTCCGGGACAACCCTGAAGCTTTCTTT
NA	TRBV28	TRBJ1-4	few	CASSLIQAATNEKLFF	TGTGCCAGCAGTTTAATCCAGGCAGCAACTAATGAAAAACTGTTTTTT
NA	TRBV7-2	TRBJ1-1	NA	CAGSLAPGDTEAFF	TGTGCCGGCAGCTTAGCCCCGGGAGACACTGAAGCTTTCTTT
NA	TRBV12-5	TRBJ1-2	many	CASGDTYYGYTF	TGTGCTAGTGGTGACACCTACTATGGCTACACCTTC
TRBD1	TRBV28	TRBJ2-7	few	CASSLRTGGGDEQYF	TGTGCCAGCAGTCTTCGGACAGGGGGCGGGGACGAGCAGTACTTC
NA	TRBV10-2	TRBJ1-2	many	CASSDRFNYGYTF	TGCGCCAGCAGTGACAGATTTAACTATGGCTACACCTTC
NA	TRBV20-1	TRBJ2-7	NA	CSATYGLTYEQYF	TGCAGTGCCACCTACGGACTTACCTACGAGCAGTACTTC
NA	TRBV7-8	TRBJ1-4	many	CASSLWDGGSEKLFF	TGTGCCAGCAGCTTATGGGACGGTGGAAGTGAAAAACTGTTTTTT
NA	TRBV7-9	TRBJ2-7	NA	CASSLSETHEQNF	TGTGCCAGCAGCTTATCGGAGACCCACGAGCAGAACTTC
NA	TRBV6-2/TRBV6-3	TRBJ2-7	few	CASSPILDLYEQYF	TGTGCCAGCAGCCCTATACTGGATCTATACGAGCAGTACTTC
NA	TRBV7-9	TRBJ2-5	few	CASSFKEGQRQETQYF	TGTGCCAGCAGCTTTAAAGAAGGACAGAGACAAGAGACCCAGTACTTC